Each of the 29 T cell receptor beta chains below was sequenced from the same sample in a study of STAT3 mutations in large granular lymphocyte leukemia. Study results and caveats: Every T-cell large granular lymphocyte leukemia patient had at least one immunodominant TCR beta clonotype.

Method: immunoSEQ multiplex PCR; TCRdb's copy keeps in-frame clones and lacks some. The sample carries roughly 38,000 clones, 88% recorded once. Antigens for these TCRs are unknown. Material for sequencing was PBMCs. These receptors originate from a human donor with T large granular lymphocyte leukemia. Some clones in this sample may be carry-over from other donors' samples.

The chain carries TRBV4-1 and TRBJ2-4; D gene uncertain. The CDR3 spans 17 residues. Germline V gene sequence: CDR1 MGHRA, CDR2 YSYEKL. With 5 bases removed from V and 0 bases from J, the gap between germline ends came to 17 bases. This CDR3 reads CASSIISRVIAKNIQYF. In DNA form, the CDR3 reads TGCGCCAGCAGCATAATATCCCGGGTTATAGCCAAAAACATTCAGTACTTC.

The rearrangement joins TRBV29-1 to TRBJ2-5; no definite D call. CDR1 is SQVTM, CDR2 ANQGSEA, per germline. Trimming removed 6 bases at V and 2 bases at J, with 16 bases between. This CDR3 spans 14 amino acids. The CDR3 is CSVTLAGWQETQYF. Written as DNA, the CDR3 is TGCAGCGTGACTCTCGCTGGATGGCAAGAGACCCAGTACTTC.

V is TRBV6-5 and J is TRBJ2-1, with 9 bases aligning to TRBD2. This CDR3 spans 15 amino acids. Germline CDR1 reads MNHEY; CDR2 reads SVGAGI. With V trimmed by 4 bases and J by 3 bases, 4 bases remained unmatched. CDR3 loop: CASSLGRGGYNEQFF. CDR3 bases: TGTGCCAGCAGTTTAGGGCGGGGGGGCTACAATGAGCAGTTCTTC.

The J gene is TRBJ2-1, the V gene TRBV5-1; 9 bases are a match to TRBD2. V trimming: 4 bases; J trimming: 2 bases; junction bases outside the gene matches: 4. The CDR3 loop spans 15 amino acids. Germline CDR1 and CDR2: SGHRS and YFSETQ. CDR3: CASSASGGPYNEQFF. CDR3 bases: TGCGCCAGCAGCGCGAGCGGGGGGCCCTACAATGAGCAGTTCTTC.

This clone was recorded once. The chain employs TRBV4-1 and TRBJ1-1; D gene uncertain. CDR1 is MGHRA and CDR2 is YSYEKL in the germline V gene. Trimming took off 5 bases at V and 4 bases at J, with 14 bases between the two ends. This CDR3 is 14 amino acids long. CDR3 bases: TGCGCCAGCAGCAGCCTAAAGGGAGGCACTGAAGCTTTCTTT. Translating it yields CASSSLKGGTEAFF.

The chain uses TRBV5-5 and TRBJ1-6; tentative D call: TRBD1 (5 bases). Trimming cost V 7 bases and J 8 bases, with 10 bases left between them. Germline V gene lookup returns CDR1 SGHKS and CDR2 YYEKEE (reference sequence). The CDR3 is 12 residues long. CDR3 in amino acids: CASGAPHSPLHF. The DNA for the CDR3 is TGTGCCAGCGGGGCCCCCCATTCACCCCTCCACTTT.

The chain employs TRBV7-9 and TRBJ1-3; D gene uncertain. V was cut by 3 bases and J by 4 bases, with 19 bases left in between. The CDR3 length is 17 residues. Germline-derived CDR1 and CDR2 are SEHNR and FQNEAQ (reference sequence). The CDR3 reads CASSFWATPLTGNTIYF. The DNA of the CDR3 is TGTGCCAGCAGCTTCTGGGCGACTCCACTTACGGGAAACACCATATATTTT. Full variable domain (outside the CDR3, taken from reference TRBV7-9 and TRBJ1-3): DTGVSQNPRHKITKRGQNVTFRCDPISEHNRLYWYRQTLGQGPEFLTYFQNEAQLEKSRLLSDRFSAERPKGSFSTLEIQRTEQGDSAMYLCASSFWATPLTGNTIYFGEGSWLTVV.

The chain employs TRBV25-1 and TRBJ2-5; 9 positions match TRBD2. Germline CDR1 and CDR2: MGHDK and SYGVNS. The CDR3 runs 18 residues. The V and J ends lost 4 bases and 1 base, in that order; junction bases with no gene match: 13. The chain's CDR3 is CASSVGRERGEIQETQYF. The CDR3 region has the DNA TGTGCCAGCAGTGTGGGGCGAGAGCGGGGGGAAATCCAAGAGACCCAGTACTTC.

The rearrangement uses TRBV4-2 and TRBJ1-6, with 7 bases lining up with TRBD1. The CDR3 length is 13 residues. V was clipped by 6 bases and J by 7 bases; unmatched bases: 3. The germline gives CDR1 LGHNA, CDR2 YNFKEQ. The CDR3 reads CASRGQENSPLHF. CDR3 nucleotides: TGTGCCAGCAGAGGACAGGAGAATTCACCCCTCCACTTT.

The chain carries TRBV7-9 and TRBJ2-4, with 9 nucleotides matching TRBD1. Germline values: CDR1 SEHNR, CDR2 FQNEAQ (reference sequence). J was trimmed by 5 bases and V by 3 bases; bases with no gene match: 11. There are 17 residues in the CDR3. CDR3 sequence: CASSFNNDRGKQNIQYF. In DNA form, the CDR3 reads TGTGCCAGCAGCTTTAACAACGACAGGGGGAAGCAAAACATTCAGTACTTC.

This sequence joins TRBV28 and TRBJ2-5, with TRBD1 matching over 10 bases. The V and J ends lost 2 bases and 5 bases, in that order; junction bases with no gene match: 5. CDR1 and CDR2 from the germline V gene are MDHEN and SYDVKM. This CDR3 comprises 15 residues. The CDR3, as DNA: TGTGCCAGCAGTTTAAGAGTGGGACAGGGGGAGACCCAGTACTTC. Residues: CASSLRVGQGETQYF.

This chain uses TRBV28 with TRBJ1-6; TRBD1 might be the D (5 bases). V lost 2 bases to trimming and J lost 8 bases, with 16 bases between them. CDR1 and CDR2 (germline): MDHEN, SYDVKM. There are 16 residues in the CDR3. The CDR3 region is CASSLGLTASDSPLHF. In DNA form, the CDR3 reads TGTGCCAGCAGTTTAGGGCTGACAGCGTCGGATTCACCCCTCCACTTT.

The V and J genes are TRBV5-1 and TRBJ2-6; D assignment may be TRBD1 or TRBD2 (5 bases each). CDR1 and CDR2 from the germline V gene are SGHRS and YFSETQ. The CDR3 extends over 16 amino acids. Trimming took off 4 bases at V and 0 bases at J, with 11 bases between the two ends. The CDR3 spells CASSLPGGSGANVLTF. The CDR3 bases are TGCGCCAGCAGCCTGCCTGGGGGCTCTGGGGCCAACGTCCTGACTTTC.

This chain connects TRBV11-2 to TRBJ2-6; D not resolved. Germline-derived CDR1 and CDR2 are SGHAT and FQNNGV. The CDR3 loop spans 15 amino acids. Trimming pared 5 bases from V and 4 bases from J, leaving 12 bases between. CDR3 in amino acids: CASSPGLAGANVLTF. DNA of the CDR3: TGTGCCAGCAGCCCGGGTTTGGCAGGGGCCAACGTCCTGACTTTC.

The chain joins TRBV5-1 to TRBJ1-1; 7 bases map to TRBD1. The germline CDR1 and CDR2 sequences are SGHRS and YFSETQ. The CDR3 consists of 14 residues. V shed 1 base, J shed 4 bases, and the junction held 4 bases outside the gene matches. The CDR3: CASSLNRGGTEAFF. CDR3 DNA: TGCGCCAGCAGCTTGAACAGGGGAGGCACTGAAGCTTTCTTT.

The gene calls are TRBV6-1 and TRBJ1-2; D gene ambiguous. The CDR3 runs to 14 residues. Germline CDR1 and CDR2: MNHNS and SASEGT. V was trimmed by 2 bases and J by 4 bases, leaving 11 bases between them. CDR3 region: CASSESGRLYGYTF. CDR3 nucleotide sequence: TGTGCCAGCAGTGAATCGGGCAGACTCTATGGCTACACCTTC.

The rearrangement links TRBV10-3 to TRBJ2-2; 8 bases are shared with TRBD2. Germline assignment: CDR1 ENHRY and CDR2 SYGVKD. This CDR3 is built from 15 residues. After removal of 5 bases from V and 4 bases from J, the junction contained 6 bases not matched to a gene. The CDR3 spells CAISKSGGGTGELFF. The DNA for the CDR3 is TGTGCCATCAGTAAAAGCGGGGGCGGCACCGGGGAGCTGTTTTTT.

The CDR3 loop reads CASSQSVTDRDREKLFF. The CDR3 DNA sequence: TGCGCCAGCAGTCAATCCGTCACGGACAGGGATAGGGAAAAACTGTTTTTT. This chain connects TRBV23-1 to TRBJ1-4; TRBD1 agrees at 8 bases. TRBV23-1 has ORF status, its function being uncertain. Germline trimming cut 0 bases from V and 8 bases from J; bases unmatched to any gene: 11. The CDR3 is 17 residues long.

The genes are TRBV11-2 and TRBJ2-2; 9 nucleotides line up with TRBD1. V trimming: 2 bases; J trimming: 7 bases; junction bases outside the gene matches: 17. The CDR3 loop spans 19 amino acids. Germline-derived CDR1 and CDR2 are SGHAT and FQNNGV. The CDR3 DNA reads TGTGCCAGCAGCTTATTTCGAAGGCCCGGGACAGGGTACGACGGGGAGCTGTTTTTT. It specifies CASSLFRRPGTGYDGELFF. Looking up the rest from reference TRBV11-2 and TRBJ2-2 gives the full variable domain: EAGVAQSPRYKIIEKRQSVAFWCNPISGHATLYWYQQILGQGPKLLIQFQNNGVVDDSQLPKDRFSAERLKGVDSTLKIQPAKLEDSAVYLCASSLFRRPGTGYDGELFFGEGSRLTVL.

The J gene is TRBJ2-2, the V gene TRBV27; 14 bases align to TRBD2. CDR3 length: 15 amino acids. The germline gives CDR1 MNHEY, CDR2 SMNVEV (reference sequence). Trimming removed 5 bases from V and 6 bases from J; junction bases left unmatched: 2. The CDR3 here is CASSRTSGGSGELFF. CDR3 sequence (DNA): TGTGCCAGCAGTCGGACTAGCGGGGGGTCCGGGGAGCTGTTTTTT.

This chain links TRBV5-1 with TRBJ2-5; D ambiguous. The germline V gene encodes CDR1 SGHRS and CDR2 YFSETQ. V was cut by 0 bases and J by 5 bases, with 2 bases left in between. The CDR3 has 11 amino acids. For the CDR3, the DNA is TGCGCCAGCAGCTTGGCGGAGACCCAGTACTTC. The encoded protein is CASSLAETQYF. The whole variable domain, remainder taken from reference TRBV5-1 and TRBJ2-5, is KAGVTQTPRYLIKTRGQQVTLSCSPISGHRSVSWYQQTPGQGLQFLFEYFSETQRNKGNFPGRFSGRQFSNSRSEMNVSTLELGDSALYLCASSLAETQYFGPGTRLLVL.

This rearrangement joins TRBV7-9 to TRBJ2-6; possibly TRBD2 for D (7 bases). In germline, CDR1 is SEHNR, CDR2 FQNEAQ (reference sequence). CDR3 length equals 17 residues. With 6 bases removed from V and 1 base from J, the gap between germline ends came to 16 bases. CDR3 sequence (DNA): TGTGCCAGCAGTTCCTGGGGGGGCGCATCTGGGGCCAACGTCCTGACTTTC. It translates to CASSSWGGASGANVLTF. Supplemented by reference TRBV7-9 and TRBJ2-6, the full variable domain reads DTGVSQNPRHKITKRGQNVTFRCDPISEHNRLYWYRQTLGQGPEFLTYFQNEAQLEKSRLLSDRFSAERPKGSFSTLEIQRTEQGDSAMYLCASSSWGGASGANVLTFGAGSRLTVL.

This clone was detected once. The CDR3 region is CASSRQGSGANVLTF. The CDR3 DNA is TGTGCCAGCAGCCGACAGGGGTCTGGGGCCAACGTCCTGACTTTC. The rearrangement uses TRBV7-2 and TRBJ2-6; 8 bases match TRBD1. There are 15 residues in the CDR3. With 5 bases clipped from V and 1 base from J, the junction kept 1 base outside the gene matches. Germline V gives CDR1 SGHTA, CDR2 FQGNSA.

The chain combines TRBV6-1 with TRBJ1-2; D might be TRBD1 (6 bases). Germline assignment: CDR1 MNHNS and CDR2 SASEGT. The CDR3 sequence is 12 residues long. Trimming took 5 bases from V and 3 from J, leaving 7 bases between them. CDR3 nucleotides: TGTGCCAGCAGTCGACAGGACTATGGCTACACCTTC. Its protein product is CASSRQDYGYTF.

This rearrangement joins TRBV5-6 to TRBJ1-6, with a possible D match to TRBD1 (5 bases). The V gene's germline CDR1 is SGHDT and CDR2 YYEEEE. V lost 2 bases, J lost 9 bases, and 12 bases lay in between. The CDR3 extends over 14 amino acids. CDR3 region: CASSFGQGGSPLHF. In DNA, the CDR3 is TGTGCCAGCAGCTTTGGGCAGGGTGGTTCACCCCTCCACTTT.

This clone showed up just once. The J gene is TRBJ2-3, the V gene TRBV29-1; 9 bases are a match to TRBD2. The germline gives CDR1 SQVTM, CDR2 ANQGSEA. The CDR3 extends over 13 amino acids. CDR3 residues: CSKSSGGVGTQYF. CDR3 DNA: TGCAGTAAGAGTAGCGGGGGCGTGGGTACGCAGTATTTT.

The J gene is TRBJ2-7, the V gene TRBV7-2; TRBD1 matches 9 bases. From germline, CDR1 is SGHTA and CDR2 FQGNSA. The CDR3 has 14 residues. V lost 3 bases, J lost 2 bases, and 2 bases stayed unmatched. CDR3 sequence: CASSFDRGAYEQYF. The CDR3 region has the DNA TGTGCCAGCAGCTTCGACAGGGGGGCCTACGAGCAGTACTTC.

The V gene is TRBV4-3, the J gene TRBJ2-2; D ambiguous. The V and J ends lost 0 bases and 2 bases respectively, with 7 bases between them. Germline CDR1 reads LGHNA; CDR2 reads YSLEER. This CDR3 contains 15 residues. The CDR3 nucleotides read TGCGCCAGCAGCCAAGATGCTCCAAACACCGGGGAGCTGTTTTTT. It encodes CASSQDAPNTGELFF.

The chain recombines TRBV7-9 with TRBJ2-1; 9 bases are shared with TRBD2. CDR1 and CDR2 from the germline V gene are SEHNR and FQNEAQ (reference sequence). CDR3 size: 16 residues. The V gene end was trimmed by 1 base and the J gene end by 8 bases; junction bases not matched to a gene: 9. This CDR3 is CASSLDRGGAMYEQFF. As DNA, the CDR3 is TGTGCCAGCAGCTTAGATCGCGGGGGGGCGATGTATGAGCAGTTCTTC.